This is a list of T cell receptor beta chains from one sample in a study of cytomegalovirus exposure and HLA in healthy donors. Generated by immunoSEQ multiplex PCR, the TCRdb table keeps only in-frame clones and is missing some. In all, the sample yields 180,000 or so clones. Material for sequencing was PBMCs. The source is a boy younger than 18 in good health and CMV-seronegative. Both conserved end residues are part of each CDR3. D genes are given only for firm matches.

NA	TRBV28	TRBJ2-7	CASSSAGRTYEQYF	TGTGCCAGCAGTTCGGCAGGCCGTACCTACGAGCAGTACTTC
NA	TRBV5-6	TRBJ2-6	CASSFDFTGRDSGANVLTF	TGTGCCAGCAGCTTCGATTTTACTGGGAGAGACTCTGGGGCCAACGTCCTGACTTTC
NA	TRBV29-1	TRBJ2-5	CSVGPGVIETQYF	TGCAGCGTTGGCCCAGGGGTAATAGAGACCCAGTACTTC
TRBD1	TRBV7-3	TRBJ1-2	CASSLTPATRQGGYTF	TGTGCCAGCAGCTTAACCCCTGCGACTAGACAGGGAGGCTACACCTTC
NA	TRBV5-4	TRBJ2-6	CAGSGGGGSGANVLTF	TGTGCCGGGAGTGGAGGGGGGGGCTCTGGGGCCAACGTCCTGACTTTC
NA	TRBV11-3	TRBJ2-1	CASSSGGSYNEQFF	TGTGCCAGCAGCTCCGGGGGCTCCTACAATGAGCAGTTCTTC
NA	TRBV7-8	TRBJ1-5	CASSLDEGRSNQPQHF	TGTGCCAGCAGCTTAGATGAGGGTCGCAGCAATCAGCCCCAGCATTTT
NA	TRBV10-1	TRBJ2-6	CASSESTLRERDLPGANVLTF	TGCGCCAGCAGTGAGTCGACCCTACGGGAGAGGGATCTGCCTGGGGCCAACGTCCTGACTTTC
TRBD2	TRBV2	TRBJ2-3	CASRTGLAADTQYF	TGTGCCAGCAGAACGGGACTAGCGGCAGATACGCAGTATTTT
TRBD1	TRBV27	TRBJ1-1	CASSLSYRGGSEAFF	TGTGCCAGCAGTTTATCGTACAGGGGAGGCTCTGAAGCTTTCTTT
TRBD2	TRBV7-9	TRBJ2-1	CASRNQPGKRGSHEQFF	TGTGCCAGCAGAAACCAGCCGGGGAAGCGGGGGTCACATGAGCAGTTCTTC
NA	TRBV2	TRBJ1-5	CATAFMGTNQPQHF	TGTGCCACCGCCTTTATGGGCACCAATCAGCCCCAGCATTTT
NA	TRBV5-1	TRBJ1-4	CASSLALANEKLFF	TGCGCCAGCAGCTTGGCCTTAGCTAATGAAAAACTGTTTTTT
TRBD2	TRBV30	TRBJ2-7	CAWSSGGAKQYF	TGTGCCTGGTCTAGCGGGGGGGCCAAGCAGTACTTC
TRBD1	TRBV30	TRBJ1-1	CAWSTGGKNTEAFF	TGTGCCTGGTCTACAGGGGGAAAGAACACTGAAGCTTTCTTT
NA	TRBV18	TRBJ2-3	CASSPGTDYGDTQYF	TGTGCCAGCTCACCCGGTACCGACTATGGAGATACGCAGTATTTT
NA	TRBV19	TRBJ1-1	CASSIGSRVGTEAFF	TGTGCCAGTAGTATTGGATCCAGGGTGGGCACTGAAGCTTTCTTT
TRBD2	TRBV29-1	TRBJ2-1	CSAERGAGNEQFF	TGCAGCGCAGAGCGGGGGGCCGGAAATGAGCAGTTCTTC
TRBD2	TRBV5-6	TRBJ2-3	CASSLLGLAMKGTDTQYF	TGTGCCAGCAGCTTGTTGGGACTAGCAATGAAGGGCACAGATACGCAGTATTTT
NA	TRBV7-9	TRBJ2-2	CASREGRFTGELFF	TGTGCCAGCAGGGAGGGGCGGTTCACCGGGGAGCTGTTTTTT
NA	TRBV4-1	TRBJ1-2	CASSQVPDKYGYTF	TGCGCCAGCAGCCAAGTGCCAGATAAGTATGGCTACACCTTC
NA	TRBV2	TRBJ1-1	CASGRGEIRNTEAFF	TGTGCCAGCGGGCGGGGAGAAATCAGGAACACTGAAGCTTTCTTT
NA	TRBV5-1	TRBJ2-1	CASSLVGGSSYNEQFF	TGCGCCAGCAGCTTGGTGGGGGGAAGCTCCTACAATGAGCAGTTCTTC
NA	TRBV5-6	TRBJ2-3	CASTGFADTQYF	TGTGCCAGCACAGGGTTCGCGGATACGCAGTATTTT
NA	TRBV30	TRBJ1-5	CAWSVRGRDGNQPQHF	TGTGCCTGGAGTGTAAGAGGGAGGGATGGCAATCAGCCCCAGCATTTT
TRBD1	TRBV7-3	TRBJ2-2	CASSPLPGQGTGELFF	TGTGCCAGCAGCCCGTTACCGGGACAGGGGACCGGGGAGCTGTTTTTT
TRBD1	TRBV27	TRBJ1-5	CASSLRWGQGGQPQHF	TGTGCCAGCAGTTTAAGATGGGGACAGGGCGGGCAGCCCCAGCATTTT
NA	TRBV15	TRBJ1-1	CATSRRGNAEAFF	TGTGCCACCAGCCGGCGGGGGAACGCTGAAGCTTTCTTT
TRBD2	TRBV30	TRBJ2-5	CAWSSRRTSGDAGTQYF	TGTGCCTGGAGTTCCCGTCGGACTAGCGGGGATGCAGGGACCCAGTACTTC
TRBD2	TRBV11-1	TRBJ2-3	CASSGGLALSTDTQYF	TGTGCCAGCAGCGGGGGACTAGCTCTCAGCACAGATACGCAGTATTTT
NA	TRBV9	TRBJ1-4	CASSPSFGDEKLFF	TGTGCCAGCAGCCCAAGTTTCGGGGATGAAAAACTGTTTTTT
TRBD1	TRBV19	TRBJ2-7	CASSAQGDPHEQYF	TGTGCCAGTAGTGCCCAGGGGGATCCCCACGAGCAGTACTTC
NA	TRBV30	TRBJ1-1	CAWSVIYRGTWGGSTEAFF	TGTGCCTGGAGTGTGATTTATCGAGGCACATGGGGGGGGAGCACTGAAGCTTTCTTT
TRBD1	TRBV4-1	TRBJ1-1	CASSHKIWGQGNMNTEAFF	TGCGCCAGCAGCCACAAAATATGGGGACAGGGAAATATGAACACTGAAGCTTTCTTT
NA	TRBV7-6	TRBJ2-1	CASSLAPANNEQFF	TGTGCCAGCAGCCTTGCTCCAGCGAACAATGAGCAGTTCTTC
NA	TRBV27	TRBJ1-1	CASSLTANTEAFF	TGTGCCAGCAGTTTAACAGCGAACACTGAAGCTTTCTTT
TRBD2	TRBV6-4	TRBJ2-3	CASSASGGATDTQYF	TGTGCCAGCAGTGCTAGCGGGGGGGCCACAGATACGCAGTATTTT
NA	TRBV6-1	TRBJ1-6	CATSSGSYGSPLHF	TGTGCCACCTCGTCGGGTAGCTACGGCTCACCCCTCCACTTT
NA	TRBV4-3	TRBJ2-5	CASSQDYGRVYQETQYF	TGCGCCAGCAGCCAAGATTACGGGCGGGTCTACCAAGAGACCCAGTACTTC
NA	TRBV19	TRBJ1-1	CASSIYTEAFF	TGTGCCAGTAGCATTTACACTGAAGCTTTCTTT
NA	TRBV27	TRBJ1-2	CASRQVSSTGNYGYTF	TGTGCCAGCAGGCAGGTTTCGTCCACAGGCAACTATGGCTACACCTTC
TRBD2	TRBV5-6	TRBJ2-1	CASSLLAGGDNEQFF	TGTGCCAGCAGCTTGCTAGCGGGGGGCGACAATGAGCAGTTCTTC
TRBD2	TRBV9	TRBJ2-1	CASSVATGGDNEQFF	TGTGCCAGCAGCGTAGCTACGGGGGGGGACAATGAGCAGTTCTTC
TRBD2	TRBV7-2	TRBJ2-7	CASSLAPSGGRNEQYF	TGTGCCAGCAGCTTAGCTCCTAGCGGGGGAAGAAACGAGCAGTACTTC
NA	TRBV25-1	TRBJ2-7	CASSVSQGSYEQYF	TGTGCCAGCAGTGTTAGCCAGGGGTCCTACGAGCAGTACTTC
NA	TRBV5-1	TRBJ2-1	CASSLGDYLNEQFF	TGCGCCAGCAGCCTGGGAGACTACTTAAATGAGCAGTTCTTC
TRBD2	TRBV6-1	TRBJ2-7	CASSQTSGPYEQYF	TGTGCCAGCAGCCAAACTAGCGGGCCCTACGAGCAGTACTTC
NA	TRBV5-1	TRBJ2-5	CASSFNRERGTQYF	TGCGCCAGCAGCTTTAACAGGGAGAGGGGGACCCAGTACTTC
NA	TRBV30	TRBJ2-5	CAWGGLQETQYF	TGTGCCTGGGGCGGACTCCAAGAGACCCAGTACTTC
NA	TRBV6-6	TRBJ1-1	CASSRVNTEAFF	TGTGCCAGCAGCCGGGTGAACACTGAAGCTTTCTTT
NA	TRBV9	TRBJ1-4	CASSVSATNEKLFF	TGTGCCAGCAGCGTCAGCGCAACTAATGAAAAACTGTTTTTT
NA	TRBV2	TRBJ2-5	CASSGGRSSDQETQYF	TGTGCCAGCAGTGGAGGGAGAAGTAGCGACCAAGAGACCCAGTACTTC